This section outlines one TCR beta chain sequence together with its context. The CDR3 runs to 17 residues. The germline V gene has CDR1 SGHRS and CDR2 YFSETQ. V was trimmed by 4 bases and J by 2 bases, leaving 20 bases between them. This entry belongs to a study of shared clonotypes between healthy human individuals. The method was immunoSEQ multiplex PCR; TCRdb's version includes in-frame clones alone and lacks a portion of them. The sample records approximately 700,000 clones, approximately 73% being singletons. Sequenced material: memory CD4+ T cells sorted from blood. Subset described: CD45RA-negative fraction. The sequence was collected from a woman aged 25 to 39 in good health. This sequence joins TRBV5-1 and TRBJ2-3; the D is unclear. CDR3 sequence reads: CASSRTAYSPSTDTQYF. CDR3 DNA sequence: TGCGCCAGCAGCCGCACAGCTTATTCCCCTTCCACAGATACGCAGTATTTT.